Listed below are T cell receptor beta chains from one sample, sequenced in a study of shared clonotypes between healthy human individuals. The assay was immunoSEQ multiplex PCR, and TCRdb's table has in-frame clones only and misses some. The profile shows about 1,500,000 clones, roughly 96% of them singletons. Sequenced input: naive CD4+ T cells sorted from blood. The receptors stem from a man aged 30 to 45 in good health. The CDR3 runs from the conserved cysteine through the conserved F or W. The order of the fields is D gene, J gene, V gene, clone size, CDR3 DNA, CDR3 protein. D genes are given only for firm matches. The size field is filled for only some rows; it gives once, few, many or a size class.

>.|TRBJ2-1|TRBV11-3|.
TGTGCCAGCAGCACCCGGGACACTGAGCAGTTCTTC
CASSTRDTEQFF
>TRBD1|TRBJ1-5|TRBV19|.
TGTGCCAGTAGTATCGCCACAGGGGGCGGCGATCAGCCCCAGCATTTT
CASSIATGGGDQPQHF
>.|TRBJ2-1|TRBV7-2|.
TGTGCCAGCAGCCCCAGCGGGCGGGAGTTCTTC
CASSPSGREFF
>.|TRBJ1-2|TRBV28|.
TGTGCCAGCAGAAGGACAGATATCTATGGCTACACCTTC
CASRRTDIYGYTF
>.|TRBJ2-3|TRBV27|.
TGTGCCAGCAGTTCACAGTCCACAGATACGCAGTATTTT
CASSSQSTDTQYF
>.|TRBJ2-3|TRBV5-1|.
TGCGCCAGCAGCTTGGGGGCAGGGGACCGCACAGATACGCAGTATTTT
CASSLGAGDRTDTQYF
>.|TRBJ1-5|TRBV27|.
TGTGCCAGCAGCCCTCTTTGGGGGGGGAATCAGCCCCAGCATTTT
CASSPLWGGNQPQHF
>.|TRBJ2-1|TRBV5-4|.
TGTGCCAGCGCTTCGCGGGGAGATGGTAATGAGCAGTTCTTC
CASASRGDGNEQFF
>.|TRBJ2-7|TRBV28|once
TGTGCCAGCAGTTCCGCGGGACAAGGCTCCTACGAGCAGTACTTC
CASSSAGQGSYEQYF
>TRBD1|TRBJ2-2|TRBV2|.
TGTGCCAGCAGTCAATGGACAGGGGGGACCGGGGAGCTGTTTTTT
CASSQWTGGTGELFF
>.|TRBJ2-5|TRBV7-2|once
TGTGCCAGCAGCTTAGATAGGCAGACCAAAGAGACCCAGTACTTC
CASSLDRQTKETQYF
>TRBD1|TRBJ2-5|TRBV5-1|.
TGCGCCAGCAGCTTGGCCTGGACAGGGGGCTCGGAGACCCAGTACTTC
CASSLAWTGGSETQYF
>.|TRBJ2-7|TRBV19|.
TGTGCCAGTAGTCCCCGGGGTTCTCTCTACGAGCAGTACTTC
CASSPRGSLYEQYF
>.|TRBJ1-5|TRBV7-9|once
TGTGCCAGCAGCTTACTTGGGGGATTTGATCAGCCCCAGCATTTT
CASSLLGGFDQPQHF
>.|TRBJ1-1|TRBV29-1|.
TGCAGCGTTGCCAATCCCTGGACAGTCATGAACACTGAAGCTTTCTTT
CSVANPWTVMNTEAFF
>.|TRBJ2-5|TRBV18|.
TGTGCCAGCTCACCACCGGGGCGGGGGCTAGAGGAGACCCAGTACTTC
CASSPPGRGLEETQYF
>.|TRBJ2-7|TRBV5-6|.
TGTGCCAGCAGCTTCCCCGCCGACTACGAGCAGTACTTC
CASSFPADYEQYF
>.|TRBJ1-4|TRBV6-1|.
TGTGCCAGCAGGGAAGGGCGGGGCCGGGAAAAACTGTTTTTT
CASREGRGREKLFF
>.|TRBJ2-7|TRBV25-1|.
TGTGCCAGCAGTGGGGGGAGTTATCCCTACGAGCAGTACTTC
CASSGGSYPYEQYF